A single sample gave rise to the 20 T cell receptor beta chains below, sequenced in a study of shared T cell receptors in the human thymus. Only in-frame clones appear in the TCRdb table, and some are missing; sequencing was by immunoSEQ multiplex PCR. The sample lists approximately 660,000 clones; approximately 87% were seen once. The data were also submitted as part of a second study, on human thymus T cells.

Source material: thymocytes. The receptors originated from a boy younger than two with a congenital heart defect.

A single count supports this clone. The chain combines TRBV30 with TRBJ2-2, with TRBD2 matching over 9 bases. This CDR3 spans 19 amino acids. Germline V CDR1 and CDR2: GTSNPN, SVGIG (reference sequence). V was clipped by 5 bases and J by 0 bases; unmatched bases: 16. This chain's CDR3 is CAWGDERLAEHANTGELFF. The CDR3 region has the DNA TGTGCCTGGGGCGATGAAAGACTAGCGGAGCACGCGAACACCGGGGAGCTGTTTTTT.

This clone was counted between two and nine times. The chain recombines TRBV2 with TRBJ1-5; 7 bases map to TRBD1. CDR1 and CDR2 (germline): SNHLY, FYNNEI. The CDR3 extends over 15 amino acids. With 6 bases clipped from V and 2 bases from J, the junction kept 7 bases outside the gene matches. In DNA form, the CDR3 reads TGTGCCAGCAGAACAGACAGGGACGGCAATCAGCCCCAGCATTTT. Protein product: CASRTDRDGNQPQHF.

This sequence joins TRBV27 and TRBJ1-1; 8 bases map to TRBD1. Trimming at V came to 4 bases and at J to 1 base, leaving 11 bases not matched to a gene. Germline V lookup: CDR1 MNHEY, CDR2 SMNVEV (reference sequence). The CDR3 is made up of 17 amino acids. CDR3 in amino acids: CASSSPTPQGANTEAFF. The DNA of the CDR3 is TGTGCCAGCAGTTCCCCCACGCCCCAGGGGGCGAACACTGAAGCTTTCTTT.

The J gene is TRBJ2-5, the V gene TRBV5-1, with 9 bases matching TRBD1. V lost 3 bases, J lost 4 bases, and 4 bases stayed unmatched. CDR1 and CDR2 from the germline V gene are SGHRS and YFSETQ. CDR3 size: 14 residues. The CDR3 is CASSSGTGTETQYF. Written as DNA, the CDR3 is TGCGCCAGCAGCTCCGGGACAGGGACAGAGACCCAGTACTTC.

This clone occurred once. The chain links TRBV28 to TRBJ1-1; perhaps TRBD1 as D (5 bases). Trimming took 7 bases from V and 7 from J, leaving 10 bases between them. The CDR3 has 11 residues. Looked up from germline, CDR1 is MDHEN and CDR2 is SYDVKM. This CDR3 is CASIQGDEAFF. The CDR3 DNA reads TGTGCCAGCATCCAAGGGGATGAAGCTTTCTTT.

The CDR3 loop is CATEDRGQREGFPIYEQYF. CDR3 nucleotide sequence: TGTGCCACAGAGGACAGGGGACAGCGGGAGGGCTTCCCAATCTACGAGCAGTACTTC. This chain uses TRBV5-4 with TRBJ2-7; maybe TRBD2 (10 bases). Germline V lookup: CDR1 SGHNT, CDR2 YYREEE (reference sequence). This CDR3 has 19 amino acids. Trimming removed 9 bases at V and 3 bases at J, with 34 bases between.

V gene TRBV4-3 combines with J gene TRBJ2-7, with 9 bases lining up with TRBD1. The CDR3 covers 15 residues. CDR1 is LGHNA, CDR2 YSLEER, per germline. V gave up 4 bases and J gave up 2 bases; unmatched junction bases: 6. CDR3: CASSPRTGVTYEQYF. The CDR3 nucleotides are TGCGCCAGCAGCCCCAGGACAGGGGTCACCTACGAGCAGTACTTC.

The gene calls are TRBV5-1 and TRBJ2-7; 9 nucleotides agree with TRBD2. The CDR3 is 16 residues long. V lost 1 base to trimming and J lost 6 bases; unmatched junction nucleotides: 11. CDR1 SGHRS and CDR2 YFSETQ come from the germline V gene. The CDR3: CASSLRVGTSMCEQYF. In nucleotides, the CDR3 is TGCGCCAGCAGCTTGAGGGTTGGGACTAGCATGTGCGAGCAGTACTTC.

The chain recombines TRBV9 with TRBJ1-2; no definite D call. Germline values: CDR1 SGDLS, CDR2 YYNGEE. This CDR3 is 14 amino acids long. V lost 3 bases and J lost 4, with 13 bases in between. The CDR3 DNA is TGTGCCAGCAGCGCACCTTGGGAGGGCTATGGCTACACCTTC. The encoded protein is CASSAPWEGYGYTF.

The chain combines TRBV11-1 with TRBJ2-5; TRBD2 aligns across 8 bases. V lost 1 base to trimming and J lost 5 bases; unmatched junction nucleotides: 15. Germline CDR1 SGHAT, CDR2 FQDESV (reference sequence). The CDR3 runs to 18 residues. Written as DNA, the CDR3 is TGTGCCAGCAGCTTAGGGACGGTGGCGGGAGGCCCCCGGGAGACCCAGTACTTC. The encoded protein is CASSLGTVAGGPRETQYF.

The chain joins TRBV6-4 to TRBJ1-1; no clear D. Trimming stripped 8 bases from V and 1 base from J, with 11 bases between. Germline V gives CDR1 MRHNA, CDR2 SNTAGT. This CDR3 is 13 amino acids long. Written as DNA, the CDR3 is TGTGCCAGCGCGCAGGAACCGAACACTGAAGCTTTCTTT. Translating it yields CASAQEPNTEAFF.

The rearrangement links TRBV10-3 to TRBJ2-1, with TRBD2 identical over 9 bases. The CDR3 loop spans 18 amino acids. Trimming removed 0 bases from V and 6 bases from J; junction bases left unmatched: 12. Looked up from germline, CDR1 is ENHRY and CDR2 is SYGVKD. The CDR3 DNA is TGTGCCATCAGTGAGTCGAGACTAGCGGAATCTCCTGGCAATGAGCAGTTCTTC. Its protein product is CAISESRLAESPGNEQFF.

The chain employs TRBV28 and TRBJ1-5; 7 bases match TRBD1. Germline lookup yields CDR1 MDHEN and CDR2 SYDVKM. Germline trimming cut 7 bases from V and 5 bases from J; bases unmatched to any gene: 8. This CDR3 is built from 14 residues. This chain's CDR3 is CASTGGHQYQPQHF. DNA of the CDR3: TGTGCCAGCACAGGGGGACACCAATATCAGCCCCAGCATTTT.

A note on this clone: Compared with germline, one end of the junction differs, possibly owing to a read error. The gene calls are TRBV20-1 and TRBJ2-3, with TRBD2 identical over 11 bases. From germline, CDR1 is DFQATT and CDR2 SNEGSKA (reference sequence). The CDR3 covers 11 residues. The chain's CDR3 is CSAKTSGAPHF. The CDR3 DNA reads TGCAGTGCAAAGACTAGCGGGGCCCCCCATTTT.

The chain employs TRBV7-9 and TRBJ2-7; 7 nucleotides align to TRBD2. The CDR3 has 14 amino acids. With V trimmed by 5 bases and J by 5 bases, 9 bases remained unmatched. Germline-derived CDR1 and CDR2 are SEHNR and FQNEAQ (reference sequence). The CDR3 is CASSLALAVNEQYF. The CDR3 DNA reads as TGTGCCAGCAGCCTGGCTCTAGCGGTCAACGAGCAGTACTTC.

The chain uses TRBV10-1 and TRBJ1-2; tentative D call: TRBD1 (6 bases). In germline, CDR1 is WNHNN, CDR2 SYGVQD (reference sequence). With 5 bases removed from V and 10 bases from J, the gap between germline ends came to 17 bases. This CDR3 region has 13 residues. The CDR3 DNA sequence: TGCGCCAGCAGTCTACCGGGCAGGGGAGACTACACCTTC. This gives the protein CASSLPGRGDYTF.

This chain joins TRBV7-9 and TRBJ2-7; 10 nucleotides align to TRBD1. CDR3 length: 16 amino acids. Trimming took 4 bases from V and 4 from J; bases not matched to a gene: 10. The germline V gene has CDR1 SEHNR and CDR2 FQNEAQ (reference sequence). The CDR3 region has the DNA TGTGCCAGCAGCTATTGGCTCCGGGACAGGGGATACGAGCAGTACTTC. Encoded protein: CASSYWLRDRGYEQYF.

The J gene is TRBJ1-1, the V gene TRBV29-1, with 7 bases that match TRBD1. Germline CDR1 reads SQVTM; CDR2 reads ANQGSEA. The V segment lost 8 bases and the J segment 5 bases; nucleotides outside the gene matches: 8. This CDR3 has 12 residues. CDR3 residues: CSIRGYETEAFF. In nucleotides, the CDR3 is TGCAGCATCAGGGGGTACGAAACTGAAGCTTTCTTT.

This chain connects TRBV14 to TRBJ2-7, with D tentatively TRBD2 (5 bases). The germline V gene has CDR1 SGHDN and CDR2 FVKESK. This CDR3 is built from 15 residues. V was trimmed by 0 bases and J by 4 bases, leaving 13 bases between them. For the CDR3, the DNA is TGTGCCAGCAGCCAAGAATCCGGGGATCGATACGAGCAGTACTTC. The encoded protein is CASSQESGDRYEQYF.

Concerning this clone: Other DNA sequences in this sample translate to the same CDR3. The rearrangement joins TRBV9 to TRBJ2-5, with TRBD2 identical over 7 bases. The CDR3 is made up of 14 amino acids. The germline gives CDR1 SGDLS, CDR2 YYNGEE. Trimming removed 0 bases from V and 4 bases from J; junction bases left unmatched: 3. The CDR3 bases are TGTGCCAGCAGCGTAGGTGTAGCGGGAGAGACCCAGTACTTC. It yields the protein CASSVGVAGETQYF.